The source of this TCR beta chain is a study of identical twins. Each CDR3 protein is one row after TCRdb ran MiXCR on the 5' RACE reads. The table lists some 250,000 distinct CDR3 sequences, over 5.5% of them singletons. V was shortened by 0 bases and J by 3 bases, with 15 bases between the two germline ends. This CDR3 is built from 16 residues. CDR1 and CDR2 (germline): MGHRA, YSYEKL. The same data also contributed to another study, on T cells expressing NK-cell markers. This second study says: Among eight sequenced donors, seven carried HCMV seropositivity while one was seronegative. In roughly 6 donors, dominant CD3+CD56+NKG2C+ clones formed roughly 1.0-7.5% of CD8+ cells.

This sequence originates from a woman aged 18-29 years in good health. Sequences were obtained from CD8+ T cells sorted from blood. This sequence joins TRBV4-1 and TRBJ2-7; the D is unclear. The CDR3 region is CASSQEQYSESYEQYF. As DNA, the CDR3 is TGCGCCAGCAGCCAAGAACAATACAGCGAGAGCTACGAGCAGTACTTC.